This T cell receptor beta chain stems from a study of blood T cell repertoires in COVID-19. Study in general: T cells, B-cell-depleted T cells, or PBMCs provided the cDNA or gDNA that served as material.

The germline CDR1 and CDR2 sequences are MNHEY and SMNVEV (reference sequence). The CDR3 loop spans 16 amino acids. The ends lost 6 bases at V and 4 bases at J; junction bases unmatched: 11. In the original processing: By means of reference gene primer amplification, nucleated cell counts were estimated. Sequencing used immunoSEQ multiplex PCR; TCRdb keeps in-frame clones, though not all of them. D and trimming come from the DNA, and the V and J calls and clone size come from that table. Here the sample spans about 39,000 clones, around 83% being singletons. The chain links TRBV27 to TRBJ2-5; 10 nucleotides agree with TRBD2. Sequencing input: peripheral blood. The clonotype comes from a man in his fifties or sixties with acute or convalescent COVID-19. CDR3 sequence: CASSRTAGGLRETQYF. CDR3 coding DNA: TGTGCCAGCAGCCGGACAGCGGGGGGGCTCCGAGAGACCCAGTACTTC.